The next 2 T cell receptor beta chains were all read from a single sample in a study of monozygotic twins with inflammatory bowel disease (dated by TCRdb to between 2018 and 2021). The library was obtained by 5' RACE. The reads were generated on an Illumina HiSeq 2500. TCRdb reprocessed the reads, reporting each CDR3 protein sequence once and no DNA. For this sample, the table gives about 41,000 distinct CDR3 sequences. The ten largest clones capture less than 6.5% of the sample. Sequencing was done on a sample of blood. The receptors were gathered from a human donor with ulcerative colitis or Crohn's disease, or a healthy co-twin of an affected twin (not recorded which).

The gene calls are TRBV2 and TRBJ1-1; TCRdb's D gene call, TRBD1, goes unchecked for lack of DNA. The CDR3 totals 16 residues. Germline CDR1 is SNHLY and CDR2 is FYNNEI. CDR3 sequence reads: CASSPDRGAMNTEAFF.

Here the CDR3 reads CASSQTSVPYNEQFF. The J gene is TRBJ2-1, the V gene TRBV9; as DNA is missing, the TRBD2 call by TCRdb cannot be tested. There are 15 residues in the CDR3. Germline CDR1 SGDLS, CDR2 YYNGEE. The full variable domain, with the rest looked up from reference TRBV9 and TRBJ2-1, is DSGVTQTPKHLITATGQRVTLRCSPRSGDLSVYWYQQSLDQGLQFLIQYYNGEERAKGNILERFSAQQFPDLHSELNLSSLELGDSALYFCASSQTSVPYNEQFFGPGTRLTVL.